This T cell receptor beta chain originates from a study of blood T cell repertoires in COVID-19. Trimming removed 1 base at V and 0 bases at J, with 5 bases between. CDR1 is SGHTS, CDR2 YDEGEE, per germline. CDR3 size: 15 residues. Data came from immunoSEQ multiplex PCR; TCRdb stores just in-frame clones and leaves some out. Seen here are 45,000 to 60,000 clones, around 80% observed once, and the top ten hold just under 15%. V and J are TRBV5-8 and TRBJ2-6; D gene unclear. Sequenced material: peripheral blood. This TCR was recovered from a human donor with active or convalescent COVID-19. The donor label of this sample is uncertain. The CDR3 DNA sequence: TGTGCCAGCAGCTTGCACTCCTCTGGGGCCAACGTCCTGACTTTC. This encodes CASSLHSSGANVLTF.